This T cell receptor beta chain was identified in a study of T cells in Graves' hyperthyroidism and ophthalmopathy. RNA transcripts gave rise to amplified TCR beta CDR3 regions. The primer set for the first-round RT-PCR of the TCR CDR3 was HTBI. TCRdb recomputed calls from the multiplex PCR reads with MiXCR, one row per CDR3 protein. There are 300,000 to 500,000 distinct CDR3 sequences in the sample; over 11% occur only once, and over 25% lies in the top ten. Study results and caveats: Stable hyperthyroidism was separated from ophthalmopathy by a model based on 13 V-J features.

Trimming took 1 base from V and 6 from J; bases not matched to a gene: 8. Germline CDR1 is SGHAT and CDR2 is FQNNGV. The length of the CDR3 is 16 residues. Ophthalmopathy patients showed a Clinical Activity Score of at least 3, NOSPECS grade of at least 4 and duration under 3 months. Based on clinical symptoms, serum thyroxine and TRAb, thyroid ultrasound and orbital computed tomography, diagnoses were reached. Source material for PBMCs was about 10 ml fresh peripheral blood. Worth noting for this clonotype: Its cognate antigen is unknown.

This sequence originates from a man in his fifties or sixties with Graves' ophthalmopathy. The sequencing input was blood. The chain employs TRBV11-2 and TRBJ2-7; 11 bases map to TRBD2. As DNA, the CDR3 is TGTGCCAGCAGCTTAGGCCGAACTAGCGGGAGCGGCGAGCAGTACTTC. This codes for CASSLGRTSGSGEQYF.